One TCR beta chain is described in this entry. Its antigen is still unknown. This specimen belongs to a study of cytomegalovirus exposure and HLA in healthy donors. About the research overall: Within an early data release were about 80 million unique TCRs drawn from HLA-typed donors. Study observations and caveats: A highly shared variant cluster was judged a likely technical artifact.

Trimming took 5 bases from V and 7 from J, leaving 8 bases between them. CDR1 and CDR2 from the germline V gene are SQVTM and ANQGSEA. The CDR3 is made up of 10 amino acids. The primer mix had 60 Vbeta and 13 Jbeta primers. The assay was immunoSEQ multiplex PCR, and TCRdb's table has in-frame clones only and misses some. This table holds about 150,000 clones, about two thirds found once. The sequence came from a man aged 60 to 75 in good health and CMV-seronegative. The sample taken for sequencing was PBMCs. The chain carries TRBV29-1 and TRBJ1-1; maybe TRBD1 (5 bases). The CDR3 coding sequence is TGCAGCGTTCAGGGCCTTGAAGCTTTCTTT. This translates into CSVQGLEAFF.